This record looks at one T cell receptor beta chain sequence and its context. Antigen: not known. Germline V gene data show CDR1 as MDHEN and CDR2 as SYDVKM. The CDR3 sequence is 15 residues long. This sample was included in a study of monozygotic twins with inflammatory bowel disease. UMIs containing a 6-nucleotide sample barcode were added via template switching. Reprocessing the 5' RACE reads, TCRdb reports a single entry for every CDR3 protein and omits DNA. The table lists approximately 160,000 distinct CDR3 sequences. Whole-study results and caveats: TCRbeta inverse Simpson diversity was decreased in IBD patients versus healthy co-twins. Researchers reported no repertoire similarity difference between concordant and discordant twins, possibly from limited power.

This sequence originates from a human donor with ulcerative colitis or Crohn's disease, or a healthy co-twin of an affected twin (not recorded which). The sequencing sample was made of blood. The chain joins TRBV28 to TRBJ2-3; no DNA is available, so the TRBD1 call from TCRdb remains unchecked. CDR3 residues: CASSFWQGGTDTQYF. Full variable domain (missing parts from reference TRBV28 and TRBJ2-3): DVKVTQSSRYLVKRTGEKVFLECVQDMDHENMFWYRQDPGLGLRLIYFSYDVKMKEKGDIPEGYSVSREKKERFSLILESASTNQTSMYLCASSFWQGGTDTQYFGPGTRLTVL.